This TCR beta chain was retrieved from a study of cytomegalovirus exposure and HLA in healthy donors. Overall study: The Caucasian-associated ancestry cluster held more than 80% of a few hundred genotyped donors. Overall study results and limits: Altogether, some 170 TCR beta chains were recorded as cytomegalovirus-associated. A previous analysis found most TCR beta V segments productive roughly 87% or roughly 30% of the time. With DRB1 most and HLA-C fewest, TCR association rates differed between HLA loci in a later analysis.

Both 60 Vbeta primers and 13 Jbeta primers went into the PCR. Method: immunoSEQ multiplex PCR; TCRdb's copy keeps in-frame clones and lacks some. The sample includes more than 95,000 clones, 83% of them seen just once. As to this clone: Its antigen is not known.

The CDR3 extends over 16 amino acids. J gave up 1 base and V 6 bases, and 3 bases lay outside the gene matches. Germline-derived CDR1 and CDR2 are SNHLY and FYNNEI. The specimen sequenced was PBMCs. This clonotype originated in a woman aged 40-49 years in good health and CMV-seropositive. The chain uses TRBV2 and TRBJ2-3; TRBD2 matches 14 bases. The CDR3 here is CASRGTSGRRTDTQYF. The CDR3 nucleotides read TGTGCCAGCAGGGGGACTAGCGGGAGACGCACAGATACGCAGTATTTT. The full variable domain, rest sourced from reference TRBV2 and TRBJ2-3, is EPEVTQTPSHQVTQMGQEVILRCVPISNHLYFYWYRQILGQKVEFLVSFYNNEISEKSEIFDDQFSVERPDGSNFTLKIRSTKLEDSAMYFCASRGTSGRRTDTQYFGPGTRLTVL.